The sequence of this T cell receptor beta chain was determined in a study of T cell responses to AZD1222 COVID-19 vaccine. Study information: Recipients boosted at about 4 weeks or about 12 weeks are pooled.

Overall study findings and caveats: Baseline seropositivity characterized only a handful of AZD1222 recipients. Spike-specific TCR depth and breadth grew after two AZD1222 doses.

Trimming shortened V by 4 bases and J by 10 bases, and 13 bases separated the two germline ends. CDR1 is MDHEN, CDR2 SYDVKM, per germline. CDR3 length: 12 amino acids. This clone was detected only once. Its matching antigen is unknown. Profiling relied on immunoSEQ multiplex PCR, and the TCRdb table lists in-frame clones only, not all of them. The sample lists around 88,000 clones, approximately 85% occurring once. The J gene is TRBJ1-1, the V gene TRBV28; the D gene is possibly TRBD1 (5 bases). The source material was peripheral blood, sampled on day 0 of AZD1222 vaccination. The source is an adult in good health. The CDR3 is CASSSGWVRAFF. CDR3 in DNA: TGTGCCAGCAGTTCAGGGTGGGTGAGAGCTTTCTTT.